This TCR beta chain was found in a study of control samples from healthy donors and cancer patients. Produced via immunoSEQ multiplex PCR; TCRdb's table is partial and in-frame only. The data contain approximately 170,000 clones, approximately 94% of them seen just once; the ten biggest clones take up 1.2% to 1.5%. The CDR3 sequence is 14 residues long. V was pared by 3 bases and J by 4 bases, with 4 bases of the junction left unmatched. Per the germline V gene, CDR1 is SEHNR and CDR2 is FQNEAQ (reference sequence). The V call is TRBV7-9, the J call TRBJ2-7; 9 nucleotides line up with TRBD2. Sequenced material: blood. This receptor was taken from a man aged 30 to 45 in good health. The CDR3 DNA is TGTGCCAGCAGCTTGGCTAGCGGGAAATACGAGCAGTACTTC. Its translation is CASSLASGKYEQYF.